This TCR beta chain was profiled in a study of CD8 T cells in ankylosing spondylitis. The study's findings and limits: Ankylosing spondylitis blood appeared to carry a characteristic TCR beta motif of roughly 8 highly homologous variants. Disease-linked clones bore a CD8+ phenotype, appearing relatively rarely in peripheral blood. Clones linked to disease were reported to show significant enrichment in matched ankylosing spondylitis synovial fluid. Prior work had noted some motif variants in reactive arthritis blood and synovial fluid.

Each CDR3 protein gets one entry after TCRdb re-called the 5' RACE reads with MiXCR. The data show around 130,000 distinct CDR3 sequences, with about 7% seen just once and 9.5% to 15% held by the top ten. Germline values: CDR1 SGHDN, CDR2 FVKESK. The CDR3 runs to 17 residues. V was pared by 4 bases and J by 3 bases, with 15 bases of the junction left unmatched. This clonotype was counted between two and nine times. Its target is unknown. This chain connects TRBV14 to TRBJ2-7; the match to TRBD1 covers 7 bases. The sequencing input was blood, either unsorted or a sorted T cell fraction (not recorded which). This clonotype was obtained from a male donor with ankylosing spondylitis or in good health (not recorded which). CDR3 nucleotide sequence: TGTGCCAGCAGCCCAGGCCGCGTTGGGACAGAGATCTACGAGCAGTACTTC. This codes for CASSPGRVGTEIYEQYF.